This record covers a single T cell receptor (beta chain). What it binds is unknown. The source of the sample is a study of lymphopenia after photon versus proton radiotherapy. Trimming at V came to 6 bases and at J to 5 bases, leaving 6 bases not matched to a gene. Germline loops: CDR1 LNHDA, CDR2 SQIVND (reference sequence). The CDR3 has 15 residues. Using immunoSEQ multiplex PCR, the repertoire was profiled, and TCRdb retains in-frame clones only, with some absent. The data show tens of thousands of clones, 89% seen once. General observations from the study: Oligoclonal CD8+ Temra expansion after nadir drove photon patients' diversity drop.

The specimen was peripheral blood, collected from a patient treated with proton-based radiotherapy. This sequence was found in a woman aged 70-85 years with pancreatic cancer. Some clones in this sample may be carry-over from other donors' samples. The gene calls are TRBV19 and TRBJ2-3; TRBD2 matches 12 bases. This chain's CDR3 is CASSSTSGSGDTQYF. The CDR3, as DNA: TGTGCCAGTAGCTCGACTAGCGGGAGTGGAGATACGCAGTATTTT.